A single sample is the source of the 21 T cell receptor beta chains below, sequenced in a study of vaccination and CD4 T cells after COVID-19. Their antigens remain unidentified. An Oncomine TCR Beta short-read assay was used to sequence the DNA from cultured CD4+ T cells. TCRdb itself ran the PCR reads through MiXCR, one entry per CDR3 protein. The sample shows 9,500 to 10,000 distinct CDR3 sequences, roughly 50% of them seen only once. Treatment denoted: approximately 11-day PBMC culture with coronavirus spike peptide pools or control peptides (ViraFEST assay). Specimen: CD4+ T cells from blood, cultured in vitro. All receptors derive from a human donor who had recovered from COVID-19.

The chain has TRBV6-5 and TRBJ2-3; 8 positions agree with TRBD2. The CDR3 is made up of 16 amino acids. Germline values: CDR1 MNHEY, CDR2 SVGAGI. With 6 bases clipped from V and 6 bases from J, the junction kept 14 bases outside the gene matches. The CDR3 spells CASRYSRRGAADTQYF. DNA of the CDR3: TGTGCCAGCAGATACAGCCGGCGGGGGGCGGCGGATACGCAGTATTTT.

This chain joins TRBV2 and TRBJ2-3; 14 positions match TRBD2. Germline CDR1 SNHLY, CDR2 FYNNEI. CDR3 length equals 14 residues. V shed 9 bases, J shed 6 bases, and the junction held 5 bases outside the gene matches. CDR3 nucleotide sequence: TGTGCCAGTCGACTAGCGGGGGGGTCGGATACGCAGTATTTT. It specifies CASRLAGGSDTQYF.

The chain is built from TRBV28 and TRBJ2-2, with 9 bases that match TRBD1. The CDR3 consists of 17 residues. The V gene end was trimmed by 2 bases and the J gene end by 6 bases; junction bases not matched to a gene: 10. Germline-derived CDR1 and CDR2 are MDHEN and SYDVKM. CDR3 sequence (DNA): TGTGCCAGCAGTTTAGCCCAACAGGGGGCACGGGCCGGGGAGCTGTTTTTT. Translating gives CASSLAQQGARAGELFF.

The CDR3 is CASSALNPGQNQPQHF. The CDR3 DNA sequence: TGTGCCAGCAGTGCTCTGAATCCGGGACAGAATCAGCCCCAGCATTTT. This chain connects TRBV6-1 to TRBJ1-5; 7 nucleotides line up with TRBD1. V gave up 4 bases and J gave up 4 bases; unmatched junction bases: 10. The CDR3 covers 16 residues. Germline CDR1 reads MNHNS; CDR2 reads SASEGT.

This sequence joins TRBV6-2 or TRBV6-3 and TRBJ2-1; maybe TRBD2 (6 bases). V was trimmed by 1 base and J by 0 bases, leaving 7 bases between them. Germline V CDR1 and CDR2: MNHEY, SVGEGT. The CDR3 extends over 15 amino acids. CDR3 residues: CASSYYGSSYNEQFF. The CDR3 DNA sequence: TGTGCCAGCAGTTACTACGGGAGCTCCTACAATGAGCAGTTCTTC.

The chain is built from TRBV6-1 and TRBJ1-5; D is ambiguous. Trimming shortened V by 8 bases and J by 1 base, and 12 bases separated the two germline ends. Germline V gene lookup returns CDR1 MNHNS and CDR2 SASEGT. The CDR3 loop spans 14 amino acids. The chain's CDR3 is CASRAGDSNQPQHF. The CDR3 DNA reads as TGTGCCAGCCGGGCGGGCGACAGCAATCAGCCCCAGCATTTT.

The chain combines TRBV6-1 with TRBJ1-1, with D unresolved. The V gene's germline CDR1 is MNHNS and CDR2 SASEGT. Trimming took 6 bases from V and 10 from J, leaving 18 bases between them. The CDR3 runs 13 residues. CDR3 sequence reads: CASSARTTRRAFF. The CDR3 nucleotides are TGTGCCAGCAGCGCTCGGACGACCCGGCGAGCTTTCTTT.

This clonotype was observed a few times. The rearrangement links TRBV19 to TRBJ1-1, with D perhaps TRBD1 (6 bases). In germline, CDR1 is LNHDA, CDR2 SQIVND (reference sequence). Between the trimmed V and J ends, which lost 6 bases and 4 bases, there was a span of 9 bases. The CDR3 covers 12 residues. CDR3 DNA sequence: TGTGCCAGTAGAGGGGGGGGCACTGAAGCTTTCTTT. This sequence encodes CASRGGGTEAFF.

This clonotype occurred a few times. The J gene is TRBJ1-5, the V gene TRBV20-1, with D possibly TRBD1 on 6 matching bases. This CDR3 has 12 residues. Germline V lookup: CDR1 DFQATT, CDR2 SNEGSKA (reference sequence). V lost 6 bases and J 7 bases, leaving 13 bases between the germline ends. The CDR3 region has the DNA TGCAGTGCAGCGGGGGGGGGCCAGCCCCAGCATTTT. Encoded protein: CSAAGGGQPQHF.

The rearrangement links TRBV12-3 or TRBV12-4 to TRBJ1-1; no definite D call. Between the trimmed V and J ends, which lost 3 bases and 6 bases, there was a span of 11 bases. This CDR3 has 13 residues. The CDR3 DNA reads as TGTGCCAGCAGTTTGAAGGGTCGCTCTGAAGCTTTCTTT. Protein sequence: CASSLKGRSEAFF.

The chain carries TRBV6-5 and TRBJ1-1; D is unclear. Germline V CDR1 and CDR2: MNHEY, SVGAGI. V dropped 4 bases and J dropped 4 bases, with 16 bases sitting between them. CDR3 size: 15 residues. CDR3 region: CASSSLPRVGTEAFF. The CDR3 DNA reads as TGTGCCAGCAGTTCACTCCCGCGGGTGGGCACTGAAGCTTTCTTT.

The table lists this clonotype with a few counts. The chain links TRBV24-1 to TRBJ1-1; no clear D gene. The ends were cut back, 12 bases at V and 2 bases at J, with 15 bases in the middle. The germline V gene has CDR1 KGHDR and CDR2 SFDVKD. The CDR3 sequence is 13 residues long. The CDR3 nucleotides read TGTGCCGCGCCCACGGCTCTAAACACTGAAGCTTTCTTT. It specifies CAAPTALNTEAFF.

This chain connects TRBV19 to TRBJ1-1; no firm D call. The CDR3 consists of 14 residues. Germline assignment: CDR1 LNHDA and CDR2 SQIVND (reference sequence). V was clipped by 6 bases and J by 3 bases, with 14 bases between them. The CDR3 reads CASSIYGKDTEAFF. CDR3 nucleotides: TGTGCCAGTAGCATATACGGGAAAGACACTGAAGCTTTCTTT.

This chain links TRBV2 with TRBJ2-3, with no clear D. The V end lost 2 bases, the J end lost 6 bases, and 18 bases lay between the germline ends. CDR3 length equals 16 residues. The germline V gene has CDR1 SNHLY and CDR2 FYNNEI. The CDR3 DNA follows: TGTGCCAGCAGTGAATCCAACGTGTTGGGATGGGATACGCAGTATTTT. This translates into CASSESNVLGWDTQYF.

CDR3 DNA sequence: TGTGCCAGCAAAAGAGTTGGACACCTCGGGGACAAAAACATTCAGTACTTC. Its protein is CASKRVGHLGDKNIQYF. The rearrangement links TRBV6-2 or TRBV6-3 to TRBJ2-4, with D perhaps given as TRBD1 or TRBD2 (5 bases each). In germline, CDR1 is MNHEY, CDR2 SVGEGT. Trimming took off 7 bases at V and 3 bases at J, with 22 bases between the two ends. This CDR3 has 17 residues.

The chain recombines TRBV7-8 with TRBJ1-2; possible D gene TRBD1, 6 bases. The CDR3 runs to 12 residues. Trimming shortened V by 6 bases and J by 6 bases, and 11 bases separated the two germline ends. Per germline, CDR1 SGHVS and CDR2 FQNEAQ. CDR3 sequence reads: CASSQGRDGYTF. CDR3 nucleotides: TGTGCCAGCAGTCAGGGGAGAGATGGCTACACCTTC.

The CDR3 DNA follows: TGTGCCAGCAGTTACGAAGCCAATCAGCCCCAGCATTTT. Translation: CASSYEANQPQHF. This chain joins TRBV6-5 and TRBJ1-5; D remains ambiguous. Trimming removed 2 bases at V and 3 bases at J, with 5 bases between. There are 13 residues in the CDR3. Germline lookup yields CDR1 MNHEY and CDR2 SVGAGI.

This chain uses TRBV15 with TRBJ2-5; no firm D call. This CDR3 has 16 amino acids. V was shortened by 3 bases and J by 2 bases, with 16 bases between the two germline ends. Germline V gene sequence: CDR1 LNHNV, CDR2 YYDKDF (reference sequence). CDR3 in amino acids: CATSSGLGQTQETQYF. The CDR3, as DNA: TGTGCCACCAGCAGCGGTCTAGGGCAGACTCAAGAGACCCAGTACTTC.

The chain carries TRBV20-1 and TRBJ1-1, with a weak D call TRBD1 (6 bases). V was pared by 1 base and J by 4 bases, with 10 bases between. Germline V gene data show CDR1 as DFQATT and CDR2 as SNEGSKA (reference sequence). The CDR3 runs to 13 residues. In DNA, the CDR3 is TGCAGTGCTAGAGTACGGGGGCCCACTGAAGCTTTCTTT. Translated, it gives CSARVRGPTEAFF.

The V gene is TRBV7-3, the J gene TRBJ2-1; a possible D gene is TRBD1 (5 bases). V lost 5 bases and J 10 bases, leaving 15 bases between the germline ends. This CDR3 comprises 13 residues. The germline gives CDR1 SGHTA, CDR2 FQGTGA. CDR3 DNA sequence: TGTGCCAGCAGCGCCCACCAGGGAAGGGAGCAGTTCTTC. Amino acids: CASSAHQGREQFF.

This clonotype was found a few times. This chain uses TRBV7-2 with TRBJ1-2; D is ambiguous. Germline V gene lookup returns CDR1 SGHTA and CDR2 FQGNSA. This CDR3 has 13 residues. Deletions cut 1 base from V and 2 bases from J, with 5 bases between. The CDR3 sequence is CASSLGRNYGYTF. CDR3 sequence (DNA): TGTGCCAGCAGCTTAGGGCGCAACTATGGCTACACCTTC.